Listed here are 17 T cell receptor beta chains from one sample, sequenced in a study of T cell changes during pregnancy in multiple sclerosis. Produced via immunoSEQ multiplex PCR; TCRdb's table is partial and in-frame only. The data contain about 69,000 clones, almost 95% of them singletons. The sequencing used peripheral blood, collected in the third trimester of pregnancy. The receptor set was obtained from a female donor in good health, enrolled as a control in a pregnancy study.

The chain employs TRBV6-1 and TRBJ2-1; 8 positions match TRBD2. CDR1 MNHNS and CDR2 SASEGT come from the germline V gene. This CDR3 comprises 16 residues. Trimming took 1 base from V and 4 from J; bases not matched to a gene: 6. The DNA for the CDR3 is TGTGCCAGCAGTGAAGGGGCCGCGGGGGGTTACAATGAGCAGTTCTTC. This gives the protein CASSEGAAGGYNEQFF.

CDR3 residues: CASSLSGQVSYEQYF. CDR3 bases: TGTGCCAGCAGTTTATCCGGACAGGTCTCCTACGAGCAGTACTTC. The genes are TRBV27 and TRBJ2-7, with 7 nucleotides matching TRBD1. Per the germline V gene, CDR1 is MNHEY and CDR2 is SMNVEV (reference sequence). Trimming took 0 bases from V and 0 from J; bases not matched to a gene: 2. This CDR3 region has 15 residues.

This chain connects TRBV9 to TRBJ1-2; the match to TRBD1 covers 8 bases. V shed 0 bases and J 8 bases; nucleotides not matched to a gene: 12. The germline V gene has CDR1 SGDLS and CDR2 YYNGEE. The CDR3 covers 16 residues. The CDR3, as DNA: TGTGCCAGCAGCGTAGAAGGAGGACAGGGTTCGGAAGGCTACACCTTC. Translation: CASSVEGGQGSEGYTF.

The rearrangement links TRBV6-5 to TRBJ1-1; D is ambiguous. CDR1 is MNHEY, CDR2 SVGAGI, per germline. Trimming took 2 bases from V and 8 from J, leaving 15 bases between them. The CDR3 loop spans 14 amino acids. CDR3 DNA: TGTGCCAGCAGTTACGTCCGTGCAGGCAGAGAAGCTTTCTTT. Encoded protein: CASSYVRAGREAFF.

The chain employs TRBV10-3 and TRBJ1-5, with D uncertain. This CDR3 has 12 amino acids. Germline loops: CDR1 ENHRY, CDR2 SYGVKD. Trimming took 2 bases from V and 7 from J, leaving 6 bases between them. CDR3 amino acids: CAISEASQPQHF. The CDR3, as DNA: TGTGCCATCAGTGAGGCGAGCCAGCCCCAGCATTTT.

The chain carries TRBV5-1 and TRBJ2-1; perhaps TRBD2 as D (6 bases). Germline-derived CDR1 and CDR2 are SGHRS and YFSETQ. V was clipped by 0 bases and J by 2 bases, with 15 bases between them. CDR3 length: 17 amino acids. CDR3 in amino acids: CASSLVGWGETYNEQFF. The DNA for the CDR3 is TGCGCCAGCAGCTTGGTCGGCTGGGGGGAGACCTACAATGAGCAGTTCTTC.

This clone came up once. The CDR3, as DNA: TGTGCCAGCTCACCATTGGCTAGCGGGAGACTGTACAATGAGCAGTTCTTC. This gives the protein CASSPLASGRLYNEQFF. The rearrangement joins TRBV18 to TRBJ2-1; 10 bases match TRBD2. CDR1 and CDR2 from the germline V gene are KGHSH and LQKENI. V shed 2 bases and J 4 bases; nucleotides not matched to a gene: 8. The CDR3 covers 17 residues.

This clone was observed a few times. This chain connects TRBV2 to TRBJ1-2; D uncertain. Between the trimmed V and J ends, which lost 5 bases and 4 bases, there was a span of 8 bases. Looked up from germline, CDR1 is SNHLY and CDR2 is FYNNEI. This CDR3 has 12 amino acids. CDR3 DNA: TGTGCCAGCAGTTTGAACAGCTATGGCTACACCTTC. It is translated as CASSLNSYGYTF.

The V and J genes are TRBV4-1 and TRBJ2-5; D may be TRBD2 (6 bases). This CDR3 has 14 amino acids. The V gene lost 0 bases and the J gene lost 5 bases, with 10 bases spanning the gap. In germline, CDR1 is MGHRA, CDR2 YSYEKL. In nucleotides, the CDR3 is TGCGCCAGCAGCCAAGATGGGGGGACGGAGACCCAGTACTTC. Residues: CASSQDGGTETQYF.

The DNA for the CDR3 is TGTGCCAGCAGTTTATCTGGTAGTTATGGCTACACCTTC. Translating gives CASSLSGSYGYTF. This chain connects TRBV27 to TRBJ1-2; D gene uncertain. CDR3 length: 13 amino acids. V was clipped by 0 bases and J by 5 bases, with 7 bases between them. The V gene's germline CDR1 is MNHEY and CDR2 SMNVEV (reference sequence).

The rearrangement links TRBV5-1 to TRBJ1-1; possibly TRBD1 for D (6 bases). The CDR3 contains 15 residues. Germline values: CDR1 SGHRS, CDR2 YFSETQ. The germline V and J ends were trimmed by 5 bases and 2 bases, with 16 bases remaining between them. The CDR3 region is CASRTQDSRNTEAFF. CDR3 coding DNA: TGCGCCAGCAGGACTCAGGACAGTCGTAACACTGAAGCTTTCTTT.

This clone has just one count. The chain is built from TRBV19 and TRBJ2-5; 7 bases match TRBD2. The CDR3 contains 15 residues. V lost 6 bases to trimming and J lost 5 bases; unmatched junction nucleotides: 12. Looked up from germline, CDR1 is LNHDA and CDR2 is SQIVND (reference sequence). The CDR3 is CASSRLGGAGETQYF. DNA of the CDR3: TGTGCCAGTAGCAGACTCGGGGGAGCGGGGGAGACCCAGTACTTC.

This CDR3 is CATKKSTSYEQYF. CDR3 coding DNA: TGTGCCACCAAAAAGTCAACTTCCTACGAGCAGTACTTC. The rearrangement joins TRBV15 to TRBJ2-7; D gene unclear. V was trimmed by 7 bases and J by 1 base, leaving 11 bases between them. Germline V CDR1 and CDR2: LNHNV, YYDKDF (reference sequence). The CDR3 has 13 residues.

This chain joins TRBV5-1 and TRBJ2-3; TRBD1 aligns across 9 bases. Germline V lookup: CDR1 SGHRS, CDR2 YFSETQ. This CDR3 has 16 residues. V gave up 7 bases and J gave up 2 bases; unmatched junction bases: 11. The CDR3 protein is CASLDRGGHPTDTQYF. In DNA form, the CDR3 reads TGCGCCAGCTTGGACAGGGGCGGGCACCCCACAGATACGCAGTATTTT.

On this clone: Distinct nucleotide sequences in the sample also encode this CDR3. The chain recombines TRBV5-1 with TRBJ1-1; the match to TRBD1 covers 7 bases. The CDR3 length is 14 residues. The germline gives CDR1 SGHRS, CDR2 YFSETQ. V was clipped by 4 bases and J by 1 base; unmatched bases: 4. The CDR3 DNA reads as TGCGCCAGCAGCCTCGGGACAGCGAACACTGAAGCTTTCTTT. It codes for CASSLGTANTEAFF.

This clone came up once. J is TRBJ1-2 and V is TRBV28; 10 nucleotides align to TRBD1. The CDR3 contains 16 residues. CDR1 and CDR2 (germline): MDHEN, SYDVKM. Unmatched junction bases numbered 9, after V lost 4 bases and J lost 4 bases. This CDR3 reads CASSSGQGGFGYGYTF. DNA for the CDR3: TGTGCCAGCAGTTCCGGACAGGGGGGATTCGGCTATGGCTACACCTTC.

The gene calls are TRBV2 and TRBJ2-7; 7 nucleotides agree with TRBD2. The V segment lost 8 bases and the J segment 0 bases; nucleotides outside the gene matches: 16. Per the germline V gene, CDR1 is SNHLY and CDR2 is FYNNEI. The CDR3 totals 17 residues. The CDR3 reads CASALREDQLGSYEQYF. CDR3 sequence (DNA): TGTGCCAGCGCACTCCGGGAGGACCAGCTCGGCTCCTACGAGCAGTACTTC.